This T cell receptor beta chain was obtained from a study of T cell clones after liver transplantation (dated by TCRdb to about 2019). Regarding the complete study: The samples were obtained from ITN030ST, a randomized trial that attempted immunosuppression withdrawal within 2 years after liver transplantation. A cohort of 8 liver transplant recipients was studied, of whom 3 were classified as tolerant and 5 as non-tolerant. Of the eight recipients, a few were HCV-positive, while the remaining recipients had been transplanted for non-autoimmune, non-viral indications. Third party-reactive TCRbeta sequences from pre-transplant MLRs were also identified as an antigen-independent comparator for donor-reactive sequences. Subjects received no induction therapy and standard immunosuppression until randomization at 12-24 months post-transplant. To count as tolerant, a recipient had to stay completely off immunosuppression for at least one year without liver enzymes climbing beyond twice the upper limit of normal. Donor-reactive T cell clones were identified by TCRbeta sequencing following a pre-transplant mixed lymphocyte reaction and were subsequently tracked in post-transplant blood. Blood samples were collected pre-transplant, pre-randomization before withdrawal, and post-randomization after either full withdrawal or failed withdrawal. Overall study outcomes, separate from this receptor: Donor-reactive sequences declined more than third party-reactive ones, suggesting partial antigen-specific deletion unrelated to withdrawal success. Once repertoire turnover was taken into account, donor-reactive detection showed a significant reduction for CD4 in 7 of 8 subjects and for CD8 in 8 of 8. The conclusions were considered preliminary, being limited by small, heterogeneous patient numbers and non-standardized post-transplant time points. Since no allograft tissue specimens were available, donor-reactive T cells may have migrated into the graft instead of being deleted. Circulating donor-reactive CD4 TCRbeta sequences fell significantly post-transplant in 5 of 8 subjects, irrespective of tolerance or HCV status. In a couple of subjects, low numbers of available donor cells limited the measurable donor-reactive repertoire.

With regard to this clone: This clone's antigen is unknown. No base-level quality is on record; no much larger clone is a single base apart.

V is shortened by 4 bases, J by 0 bases, and the region joining them spans 15 bases. Spanning cysteine to phenylalanine, the CDR3 consists of 16 amino acids. Only the CDR3 region is kept as DNA, spanning 48 bases read in frame from base 1. Taken from the germline V gene, the CDR1 and CDR2 loops are SGHDT and YYEEEE. High-throughput TCRbeta CDR3 sequencing of frozen genomic DNA was performed by immunoSEQ, including PCR amplification, mapping, bias correction and internal controls. Processing in the source paper ran as follows. Productive rearrangements were kept, and unique TCRbeta sequences were defined by CDR3 nucleotide sequence plus V and J gene. A sequence counted as donor-reactive only if the sequence showed at least 5-fold expansion in CFSE-low cells compared with unstimulated pre-transplant cells and had a frequency of at least 0.01%. Per-subject minimum frequency thresholds, based on the lowest-template unstimulated sample, ensured at least 90% detection power. Jensen-Shannon divergence between the top 1000 TCRbeta sequences post- versus pre-transplant served as the measure of repertoire turnover. Changes in detection of donor-reactive sequences were assessed with two-sided Fisher's exact tests. The table comes from immuneACCESS by way of TCRdb, which keeps in-frame sequences with V and J called. Part of the clones is missing from these tables; in studies checked, under half for an unresolved V gene and the rest for unknown reasons. Clone size and the V and J calls come from that table; the DNA yielded D and trimming. The sample table holds some 50,000 clones, of which under 85% were seen once. 9.7% of the sample is taken by the ten largest.

Unstimulated PBMCs, after thawing, were stained for CD3, CD4 and CD8 and then FACS-sorted into CD3+CD4+ and CD3+CD8+ populations. All 8 studied subjects were randomized to immunosuppression withdrawal. The Qiagen DNeasy Blood and Tissue Kit was used for isolation of genomic DNA. The receptor's source is a human patient who received a liver transplant. It is possible that, after a transplant, some T cells come from the graft donor. The specimen comprised CD4+ T cells from blood, sampled at the 22-month timepoint. The chain is encoded by TRBV5-6 joined to TRBJ2-3; the D region may be TRBD1 or TRBD2, each matching 5 bases equally. In nucleotide form, the sequence is TGTGCCAGCAGCACCTACAGGACTTCAAGCACAGATACGCAGTATTTT. This is translated as CASSTYRTSSTDTQYF.